This TCR beta chain was observed in a study of blood T cell repertoires in COVID-19. Study in general: T cells, B-cell-depleted T cells, or PBMCs supplied cDNA or gDNA.

The V gene's germline CDR1 is KGHSH and CDR2 LQKENI. This CDR3 region has 16 residues. Trimming at V came to 4 bases and at J to 5 bases, leaving 9 bases not matched to a gene. Residents of about two dozen US areas, aged about 18 to 95 years, made up the participants. Source study methods: Amplification with reference gene primers provided the estimates of nucleated cell counts. The table came from immunoSEQ multiplex PCR; TCRdb's copy has only in-frame clones and leaves some out. Clone size and the V and J calls come from that table; the DNA yielded D and trimming. The top ten hold roughly 14% of the sample, which has 200,000 to 250,000 clones, 80% to 90% seen once.

What was sequenced was PBMCs or T cells enriched from blood (not recorded which). The chain links TRBV18 to TRBJ2-3, with 10 nucleotides matching TRBD1. The TCR was taken from a woman in her forties or fifties with acute COVID-19. CDR3 loop: CASSLSRDRGGDTQYF. CDR3 coding DNA: TGTGCCAGCTCACTGAGCCGGGACAGGGGTGGAGATACGCAGTATTTT. The complete variable domain, with remaining parts taken from reference TRBV18 and TRBJ2-3, reads NAGVMQNPRHLVRRRGQEARLRCSPMKGHSHVYWYRQLPEEGLKFMVYLQKENIIDESGMPKERFSAEFPKEGPSILRIQQVVRGDSAAYFCASSLSRDRGGDTQYFGPGTRLTVL.